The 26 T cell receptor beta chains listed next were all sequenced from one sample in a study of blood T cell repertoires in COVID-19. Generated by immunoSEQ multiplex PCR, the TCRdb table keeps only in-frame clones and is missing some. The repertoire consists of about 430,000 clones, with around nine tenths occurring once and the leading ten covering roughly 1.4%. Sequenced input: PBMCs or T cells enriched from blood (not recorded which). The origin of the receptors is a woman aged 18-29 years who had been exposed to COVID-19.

In DNA, the CDR3 is TGTGCCAGTAGTAAACAGGTTAGAGATCAGCCCCAGCATTTT. Amino acid sequence: CASSKQVRDQPQHF. V usage is TRBV19 and J usage is TRBJ1-5; a possible D gene is TRBD1 (5 bases). Trimming cost V 4 bases and J 5 bases, with 12 bases left between them. CDR3 length: 14 amino acids. Germline V CDR1 and CDR2: LNHDA, SQIVND (reference sequence).

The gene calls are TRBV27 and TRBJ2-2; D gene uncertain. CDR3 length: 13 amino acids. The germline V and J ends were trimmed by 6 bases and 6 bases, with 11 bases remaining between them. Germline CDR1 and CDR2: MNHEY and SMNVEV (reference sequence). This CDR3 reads CASRNTSPGELFF. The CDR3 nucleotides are TGTGCCAGCAGGAACACCTCCCCCGGGGAGCTGTTTTTT.

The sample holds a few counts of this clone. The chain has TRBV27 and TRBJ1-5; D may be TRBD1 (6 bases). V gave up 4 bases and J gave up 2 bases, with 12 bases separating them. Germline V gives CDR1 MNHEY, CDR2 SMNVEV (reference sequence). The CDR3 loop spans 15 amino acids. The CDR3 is CASSSSRTGNQPQHF. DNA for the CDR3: TGTGCCAGCAGTTCCTCCCGGACAGGCAATCAGCCCCAGCATTTT.

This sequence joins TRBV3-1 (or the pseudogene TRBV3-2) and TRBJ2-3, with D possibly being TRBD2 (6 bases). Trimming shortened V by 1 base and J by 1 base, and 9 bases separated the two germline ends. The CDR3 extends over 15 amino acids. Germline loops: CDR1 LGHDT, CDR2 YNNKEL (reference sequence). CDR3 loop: CASSQASSGTDTQYF. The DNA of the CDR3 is TGTGCCAGCAGCCAAGCATCTAGCGGCACAGATACGCAGTATTTT.

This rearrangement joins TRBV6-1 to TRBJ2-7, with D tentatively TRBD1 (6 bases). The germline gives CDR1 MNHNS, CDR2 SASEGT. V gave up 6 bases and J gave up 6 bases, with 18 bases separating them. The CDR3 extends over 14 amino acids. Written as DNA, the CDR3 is TGTGCCAGCAGCCATAGGGCAGGGGCGGGCGAGCAGTACTTC. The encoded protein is CASSHRAGAGEQYF.

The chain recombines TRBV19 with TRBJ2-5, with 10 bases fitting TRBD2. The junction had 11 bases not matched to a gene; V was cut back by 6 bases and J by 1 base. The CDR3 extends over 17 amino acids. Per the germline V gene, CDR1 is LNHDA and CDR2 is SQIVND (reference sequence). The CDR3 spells CASSLGASGGSQETQYF. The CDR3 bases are TGTGCCAGTAGCCTAGGGGCTAGCGGGGGATCCCAAGAGACCCAGTACTTC.

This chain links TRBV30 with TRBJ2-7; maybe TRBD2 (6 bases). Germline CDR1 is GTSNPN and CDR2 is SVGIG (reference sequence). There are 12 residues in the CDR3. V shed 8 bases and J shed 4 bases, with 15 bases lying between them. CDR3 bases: TGTGCCCTCGGGGCAGGGAGGTACGAGCAGTACTTC. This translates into CALGAGRYEQYF. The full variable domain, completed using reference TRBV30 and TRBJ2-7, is SQTIHQWPATLVQPVGSPLSLECTVEGTSNPNLYWYRQAAGRGLQLLFYSVGIGQISSEVPQNLSASRPQDRQFILSSKKLLLSDSGFYLCALGAGRYEQYFGPGTRLTVT.

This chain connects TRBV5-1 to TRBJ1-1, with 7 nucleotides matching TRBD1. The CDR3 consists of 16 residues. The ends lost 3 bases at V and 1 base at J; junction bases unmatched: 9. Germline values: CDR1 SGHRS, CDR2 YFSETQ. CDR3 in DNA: TGCGCCAGCAGCTGGGCTACAGGGGTCGCGAACACTGAAGCTTTCTTT. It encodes CASSWATGVANTEAFF.

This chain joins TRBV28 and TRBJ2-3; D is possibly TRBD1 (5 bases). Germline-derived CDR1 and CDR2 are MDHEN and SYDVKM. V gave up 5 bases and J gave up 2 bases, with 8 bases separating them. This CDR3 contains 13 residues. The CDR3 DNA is TGTGCCAGCAGTAAGGGGTACACAGATACGCAGTATTTT. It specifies CASSKGYTDTQYF.

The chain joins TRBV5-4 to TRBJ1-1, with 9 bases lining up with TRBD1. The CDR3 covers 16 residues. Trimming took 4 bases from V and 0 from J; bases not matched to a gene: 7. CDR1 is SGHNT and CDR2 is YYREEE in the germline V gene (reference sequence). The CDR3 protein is CASSETGTGLNTEAFF. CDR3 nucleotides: TGTGCCAGCAGCGAAACCGGGACAGGGTTGAACACTGAAGCTTTCTTT. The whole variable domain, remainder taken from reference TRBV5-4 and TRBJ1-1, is ETGVTQSPTHLIKTRGQQVTLRCSSQSGHNTVSWYQQALGQGPQFIFQYYREEENGRGNFPPRFSGLQFPNYSSELNVNALELDDSALYLCASSETGTGLNTEAFFGQGTRLTVV.

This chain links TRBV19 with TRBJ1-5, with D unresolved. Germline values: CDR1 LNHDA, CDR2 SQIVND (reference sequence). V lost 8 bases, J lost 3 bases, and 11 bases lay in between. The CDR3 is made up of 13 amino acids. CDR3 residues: CASSRLLNQPQHF. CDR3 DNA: TGTGCCAGTTCAAGACTGCTCAATCAGCCCCAGCATTTT.

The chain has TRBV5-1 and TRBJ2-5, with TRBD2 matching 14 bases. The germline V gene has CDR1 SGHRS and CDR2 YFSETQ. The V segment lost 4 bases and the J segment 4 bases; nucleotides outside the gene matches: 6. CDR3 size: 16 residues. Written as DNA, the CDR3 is TGCGCCAGCAGCCTAACCGGGACTAGCGGGAGAGAGACCCAGTACTTC. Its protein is CASSLTGTSGRETQYF.

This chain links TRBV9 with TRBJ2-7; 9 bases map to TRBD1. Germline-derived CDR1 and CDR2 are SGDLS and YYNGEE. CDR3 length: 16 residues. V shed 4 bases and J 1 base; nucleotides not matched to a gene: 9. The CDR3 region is CASSLRGGTGSYEQYF. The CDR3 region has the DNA TGTGCCAGCAGCCTTCGGGGAGGGACAGGGTCCTACGAGCAGTACTTC. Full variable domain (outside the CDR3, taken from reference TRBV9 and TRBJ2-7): DSGVTQTPKHLITATGQRVTLRCSPRSGDLSVYWYQQSLDQGLQFLIQYYNGEERAKGNILERFSAQQFPDLHSELNLSSLELGDSALYFCASSLRGGTGSYEQYFGPGTRLTVT.

In DNA, the CDR3 is TGCGCCAGCAGCCAAGATTGGACAGGGGGCAGGGGACCCCTCCACTTT. The encoded protein is CASSQDWTGGRGPLHF. The chain carries TRBV4-3 and TRBJ1-6; 11 nucleotides align to TRBD1. This CDR3 region has 16 residues. Germline assignment: CDR1 LGHNA and CDR2 YSLEER. Trimming took 0 bases from V and 12 from J; bases not matched to a gene: 7.

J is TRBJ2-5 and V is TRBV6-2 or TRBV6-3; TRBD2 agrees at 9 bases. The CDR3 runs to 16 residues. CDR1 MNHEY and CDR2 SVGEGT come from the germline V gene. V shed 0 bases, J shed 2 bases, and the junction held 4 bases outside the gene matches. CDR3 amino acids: CASSYSLAGLQETQYF. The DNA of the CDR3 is TGTGCCAGCAGTTACTCCCTAGCGGGGCTACAAGAGACCCAGTACTTC.

CDR3 sequence reads: CASVNQGVGPQHF. In DNA, the CDR3 is TGTGCCAGTGTAAACCAGGGGGTCGGGCCCCAGCATTTT. This rearrangement joins TRBV19 to TRBJ1-5, with TRBD1 identical over 7 bases. This CDR3 has 13 amino acids. The trim removed 8 bases at V and 9 bases at J, leaving 10 bases unmatched. CDR1 is LNHDA, CDR2 SQIVND, per germline (reference sequence).

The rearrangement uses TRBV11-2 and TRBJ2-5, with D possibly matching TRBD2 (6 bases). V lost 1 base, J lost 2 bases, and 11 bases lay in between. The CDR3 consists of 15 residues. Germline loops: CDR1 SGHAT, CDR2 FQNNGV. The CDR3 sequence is CASSLVGTFQETQYF. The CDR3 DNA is TGTGCCAGCAGCTTAGTTGGGACTTTTCAAGAGACCCAGTACTTC.

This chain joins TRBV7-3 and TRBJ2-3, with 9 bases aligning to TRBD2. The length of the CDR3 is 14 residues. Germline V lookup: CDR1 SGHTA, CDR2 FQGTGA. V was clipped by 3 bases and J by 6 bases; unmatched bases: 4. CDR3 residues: CASSFSSGGDTQYF. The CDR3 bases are TGTGCCAGCAGCTTCAGTAGCGGGGGTGATACGCAGTATTTT.

The CDR3 is CASSLGTGIDGYTF. CDR3 bases: TGTGCCAGCAGCCTCGGGACAGGGATCGATGGCTACACCTTC. This sequence joins TRBV7-8 and TRBJ1-2, with TRBD1 matching 9 bases. This CDR3 is built from 14 residues. V trimming: 5 bases; J trimming: 6 bases; junction bases outside the gene matches: 7. CDR1 and CDR2 from the germline V gene are SGHVS and FQNEAQ.

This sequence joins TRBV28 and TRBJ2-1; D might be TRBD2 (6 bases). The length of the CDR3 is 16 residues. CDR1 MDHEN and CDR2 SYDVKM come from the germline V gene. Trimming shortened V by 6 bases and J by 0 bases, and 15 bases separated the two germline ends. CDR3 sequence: CASRSSVPSSYNEQFF. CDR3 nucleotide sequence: TGTGCCAGCAGATCTAGCGTACCGAGCTCCTACAATGAGCAGTTCTTC. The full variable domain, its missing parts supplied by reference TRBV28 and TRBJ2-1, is DVKVTQSSRYLVKRTGEKVFLECVQDMDHENMFWYRQDPGLGLRLIYFSYDVKMKEKGDIPEGYSVSREKKERFSLILESASTNQTSMYLCASRSSVPSSYNEQFFGPGTRLTVL.

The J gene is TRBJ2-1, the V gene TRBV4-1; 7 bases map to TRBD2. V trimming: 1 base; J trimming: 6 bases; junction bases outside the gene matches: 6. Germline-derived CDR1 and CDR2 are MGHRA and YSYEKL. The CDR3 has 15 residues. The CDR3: CASSQGERGPNEQFF. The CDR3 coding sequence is TGCGCCAGCAGCCAAGGGGAGCGGGGCCCCAATGAGCAGTTCTTC.

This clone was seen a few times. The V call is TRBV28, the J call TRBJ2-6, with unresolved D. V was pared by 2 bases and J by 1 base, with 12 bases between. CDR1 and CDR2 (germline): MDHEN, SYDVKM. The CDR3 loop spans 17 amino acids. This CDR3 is CASSLRGGESGANVLTF. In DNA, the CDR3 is TGTGCCAGCAGTTTACGCGGTGGTGAGTCTGGGGCCAACGTCCTGACTTTC.

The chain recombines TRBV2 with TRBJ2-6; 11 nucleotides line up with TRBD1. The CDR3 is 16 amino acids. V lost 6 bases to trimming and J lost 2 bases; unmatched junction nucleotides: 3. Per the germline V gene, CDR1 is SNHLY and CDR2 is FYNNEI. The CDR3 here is CASRGQGAAGANVLTF. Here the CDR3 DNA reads TGTGCCAGCAGAGGACAGGGGGCGGCTGGGGCCAACGTCCTGACTTTC. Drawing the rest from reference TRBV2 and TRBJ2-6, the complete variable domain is EPEVTQTPSHQVTQMGQEVILRCVPISNHLYFYWYRQILGQKVEFLVSFYNNEISEKSEIFDDQFSVERPDGSNFTLKIRSTKLEDSAMYFCASRGQGAAGANVLTFGAGSRLTVL.

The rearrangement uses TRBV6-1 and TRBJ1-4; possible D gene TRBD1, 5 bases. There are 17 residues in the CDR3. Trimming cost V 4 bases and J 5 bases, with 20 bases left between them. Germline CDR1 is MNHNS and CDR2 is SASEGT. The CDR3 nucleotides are TGTGCCAGCAGTGTAACGGGAGGTGGGGGTTCGAATGAAAAACTGTTTTTT. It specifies CASSVTGGGGSNEKLFF.

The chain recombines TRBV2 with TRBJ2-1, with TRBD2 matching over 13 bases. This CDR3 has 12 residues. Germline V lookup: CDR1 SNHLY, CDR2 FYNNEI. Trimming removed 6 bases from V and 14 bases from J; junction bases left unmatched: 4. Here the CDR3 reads CASSPGLAGEFF. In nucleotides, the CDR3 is TGTGCCAGCAGCCCTGGACTAGCGGGAGAGTTCTTC.

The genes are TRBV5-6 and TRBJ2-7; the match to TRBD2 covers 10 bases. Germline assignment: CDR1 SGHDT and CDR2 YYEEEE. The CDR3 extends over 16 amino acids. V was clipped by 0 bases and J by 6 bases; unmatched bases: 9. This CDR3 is CASSLEGSGRASEQYF. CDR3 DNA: TGTGCCAGCAGCTTGGAGGGAAGCGGGAGGGCCTCCGAGCAGTACTTC.